This entry features one TCR beta chain sequence. Its cognate antigen is unknown. This record belongs to a study of shared clonotypes between healthy human individuals. Study-wide background: The cohort comprised a couple of women and a few men. Their ages spanned 18 to 49 years.

General observations from the study: The small donor group covered limited genetic and exposure diversity.

This table comes from immunoSEQ multiplex PCR, and its TCRdb copy is limited to in-frame clones, with some not included. The table lists 190,000 or so clones, approximately 60% of them singletons. Donors were healthy HIV-negative adults without recent acute infections or vaccinations. Researchers partitioned CD4+ cells into CD45RA+ naive and CD45RA-negative memory subsets. Germline V gene data show CDR1 as SGHTA and CDR2 as FQGNSA. V trimming: 5 bases; J trimming: 0 bases; junction bases outside the gene matches: 9. The CDR3 has 17 residues. The chain combines TRBV7-2 with TRBJ2-7, with 11 bases fitting TRBD2. The source of this sequence is a young man in good health. The sequenced sample consisted of memory CD4+ T cells sorted from blood. The subset: CD45RA-negative fraction. The CDR3 loop reads CASSPGTSGLFSYEQYF. CDR3 DNA sequence: TGTGCCAGCAGCCCAGGGACTAGCGGACTATTCTCCTACGAGCAGTACTTC. Full variable domain (outside the CDR3, taken from reference TRBV7-2 and TRBJ2-7): GAGVSQSPSNKVTEKGKDVELRCDPISGHTALYWYRQSLGQGLEFLIYFQGNSAPDKSGLPSDRFSAERTGGSVSTLTIQRTQQEDSAVYLCASSPGTSGLFSYEQYFGPGTRLTVT.